Listed below are T cell receptor beta chains from one sample, sequenced in a study of vaccination effects on CD4 cells after COVID-19. The table came from immunoSEQ multiplex PCR; TCRdb's copy has only in-frame clones and leaves some out. The sample consists of fewer than 60,000 clones, about 77% of them appearing once. Their recognized antigens are unknown. The sample in question was CD4+ T cells from PBMCs cultured with HIV peptides, obtained before COVID-19 vaccination. Receptor source: a human donor who had a prior SARS-CoV-2 infection. The CDR3 runs from the conserved cysteine through the conserved F or W. D genes are given only for firm matches. Clone size is not always given. Where it is, it says once, few, many or a class for expanded clones.

TRBV7-2	.	TRBJ2-1	.	TGTGCCAGCAGCTTAGGATCGGGGACCTACAATGAGCAGTTCTTC	CASSLGSGTYNEQFF
TRBV7-2	.	TRBJ2-1	.	TGTGCCAGCAGCTTTTGGGGGCGCCCGGGCAATGAGCAGTTCTTC	CASSFWGRPGNEQFF
TRBV30	TRBD2	TRBJ2-7	.	TGTGCCTGGAGTCTGAATGGGGGGGGTGAGCAGTACTTC	CAWSLNGGGEQYF
TRBV5-1	TRBD2	TRBJ2-5	.	TGCGCCAGCAGCAGGGGGACTAGCGGGCAAGAGACCCAGTACTTC	CASSRGTSGQETQYF
TRBV4-1	.	TRBJ1-6	.	TGCGCCAGCAGCCAAGATAAAAGGATGGATAATTCACCCCTCCACTTT	CASSQDKRMDNSPLHF
TRBV27	.	TRBJ2-1	once	TGTGCCAGCAGCCGCCCGGGACTCAGCTACAATGAGCAGTTCTTC	CASSRPGLSYNEQFF
TRBV5-1	TRBD2	TRBJ2-2	.	TGCGCCAGCAGCTTGCCCGACTCCGGGACTAGCGGGAGAGGCGATTCCGGGGAGCTGTTTTTT	CASSLPDSGTSGRGDSGELFF
TRBV2	.	TRBJ1-1	once	TGTGTCACCAGCAGAGAACAGAACACTGAAGCTTTCTTT	CVTSREQNTEAFF
TRBV6-5	.	TRBJ1-3	.	TGTGCCAGCAGTTACTCTACGGGGACAACTGGAAACACCATATATTTT	CASSYSTGTTGNTIYF
TRBV7-9	.	TRBJ2-3	.	TGTGCCAGCAGCACTACTAGCACTTTGAGCACAGATACGCAGTATTTT	CASSTTSTLSTDTQYF
TRBV9	.	TRBJ2-1	few	TGTGCCAGCAGCGTTTTACCGGGCGCCTACAATGAGCAGTTCTTC	CASSVLPGAYNEQFF
TRBV5-1	TRBD1	TRBJ1-4	once	TGCGCCAGCAGCTCACAGGGGGCTGAGGAAAAACTGTTTTTT	CASSSQGAEEKLFF
TRBV19	TRBD2	TRBJ2-2	.	TGTGCCAGTAGTATAGGGACTAGAGGGTCCGTCGGGGAGCTGTTTTTT	CASSIGTRGSVGELFF
TRBV5-4	TRBD1	TRBJ2-7	once	TGTGCCAGCAGCCGACCGGGACAGGGATTTTACGAGCAGTACTTC	CASSRPGQGFYEQYF
TRBV2	.	TRBJ2-5	.	TGTGCCAGCAGTGAAGCGCAGGGTCGGGACGCGGAGACCCAGTACTTC	CASSEAQGRDAETQYF
TRBV30	.	TRBJ2-3	.	TGTGCCTGTGATTCTGGAACTAGCACAGATACGCAGTATTTT	CACDSGTSTDTQYF
TRBV2	.	TRBJ2-5	.	TGTGCCAGCAGTGACAGGGACCGAGAGACCCAGTACTTC	CASSDRDRETQYF
TRBV5-4	.	TRBJ1-1	.	TGTGCCAGCAGCTTGGACAGAATGAACACTGAAGCTTTCTTT	CASSLDRMNTEAFF
TRBV30	.	TRBJ1-5	.	TGTGCCTGGAGTGCGACTCCAGGAGGGGCGTATAGCAATCAGCCCCAGCATTTT	CAWSATPGGAYSNQPQHF
TRBV5-4	TRBD1	TRBJ1-1	.	TGTGCCAGCAGCCCGGGACAGGGACGAGCTTTCTTT	CASSPGQGRAFF
TRBV5-1	TRBD2	TRBJ2-5	.	TGCGCCAGCAGCTTATTTTCGGGGGGGGGAGAAGAGACCCAGTACTTC	CASSLFSGGGEETQYF
TRBV11-2	TRBD2	TRBJ2-1	.	TGTGCCAGCAGCTCCACCGGGGGACTAGCCCGTGAGCAGTTCTTC	CASSSTGGLAREQFF
TRBV7-2	TRBD2	TRBJ2-2	.	TGTGCCAGCAGCTATAGCGGGAGGCCGGCGGCGGGGGAGCTGTTTTTT	CASSYSGRPAAGELFF
TRBV5-4	.	TRBJ1-4	.	TGTGCCAGCAGCTTGTCGCAGCAAAATGAAAAACTGTTTTTT	CASSLSQQNEKLFF
TRBV19	.	TRBJ2-5	.	TGTGCCAGTAAGGATCAGGGAGGTGAGACCCAGTACTTC	CASKDQGGETQYF
TRBV5-6	.	TRBJ2-5	once	TGTGCCAGCGGGCCGGAGACCCAGTACTTC	CASGPETQYF
TRBV7-8	.	TRBJ2-1	.	TGTGCCAGCAGCTTATCCTGGCAAGCCTACAATGAGCAGTTCTTC	CASSLSWQAYNEQFF
TRBV2	.	TRBJ1-3	.	TGTGCCAGCAGACCCCAGGGCCCTGGAAACACCATATATTTT	CASRPQGPGNTIYF
TRBV7-8	.	TRBJ1-6	few	TGTGCCAGCAGTCACAGCAATTCACCCCTCCACTTT	CASSHSNSPLHF
TRBV7-2	.	TRBJ1-5	.	TGTGCCAGCAGCTTAGAGGGAGGACACCTAAGCAATCAGCCCCAGCATTTT	CASSLEGGHLSNQPQHF
TRBV11-1	.	TRBJ1-2	.	TGTGCCAGCAGCTATGGCCATAACTATGGCTACACCTTC	CASSYGHNYGYTF
TRBV30	.	TRBJ1-2	.	TGTGCCTGGAGCCCAGGCCTACATGGCTACACCTTC	CAWSPGLHGYTF
TRBV3-1/TRBV3-2	TRBD1	TRBJ2-5	.	TGTGCCAGCAGCTGGGGATCAGGGGGAGAGACCCAGTACTTC	CASSWGSGGETQYF
TRBV2	TRBD2	TRBJ2-3	.	TGTGCCAGCAGTGAACTACTAGCGAACACAGATACGCAGTATTTT	CASSELLANTDTQYF
TRBV18	.	TRBJ1-1	few	TGTGCCAGCTCACCTAGGCAGGTTACGAACACTGAAGCTTTCTTT	CASSPRQVTNTEAFF
TRBV30	.	TRBJ1-5	.	TGTGCCTGGACCATTAAAGGGACACCTAGCAATCAGCCCCAGCATTTT	CAWTIKGTPSNQPQHF
TRBV3-1/TRBV3-2	TRBD1	TRBJ1-2	few	TGTGCCAGCAGCCAGATACAGGGGGCGGATGGCTACACCTTC	CASSQIQGADGYTF
TRBV21-1	.	TRBJ1-1	.	TGTGCCAGCAGCAAAGGCCCAGGGGACCCGCCGAACACTGAAGCTTTCTTT	CASSKGPGDPPNTEAFF
TRBV27	TRBD2	TRBJ2-6	once	TGTGCCAGCTCAGGGACTACTGGGGCCAACGTCCTGACTTTC	CASSGTTGANVLTF
TRBV19	TRBD1	TRBJ1-4	once	TGTGCCAGTAGTCCCCACAGGGGGAGGAATGAAAAACTGTTTTTT	CASSPHRGRNEKLFF
TRBV2	.	TRBJ2-2	once	TGTGCCAGCAACGCCAGACCCCCAGGGGCGGCCGGGGAGCTGTTTTTT	CASNARPPGAAGELFF
TRBV18	TRBD1	TRBJ1-2	.	TGTGCCAGCTCCGCCGTGGGGACAGGGGCCTATGGCTACACCTTC	CASSAVGTGAYGYTF
TRBV18	.	TRBJ2-5	.	TGTGCCAGCTCACCACCGCCCACTCGAGAGACCCAGTACTTC	CASSPPPTRETQYF
TRBV4-3	.	TRBJ2-3	.	TGCGCCAGCAGCCAAAACTTCGCCCGCGTGGATACGCAGTATTTT	CASSQNFARVDTQYF
TRBV5-6	.	TRBJ2-7	once	TGTGCCAGCAGCCGGGGGCCTGCTTACAGGGCCTACGAGCAGTACTTC	CASSRGPAYRAYEQYF
TRBV2	.	TRBJ2-7	.	TGTGCCAGCAATCCCGGTAGGGGTGGGGGCTCCTACGAGCAGTACTTC	CASNPGRGGGSYEQYF
TRBV10-3	.	TRBJ1-3	.	TGTGCCATCAGTGAGTCGGCTCCAGGAAACACCATATATTTT	CAISESAPGNTIYF
TRBV5-1	.	TRBJ2-2	.	TGCGCCAGCAGCTTCCTTGCGCTCGGCACCGGGGAGCTGTTTTTT	CASSFLALGTGELFF
TRBV24-1	TRBD1	TRBJ2-5	.	TGTGCCACCAGTGATTTCGGGACAGGGAATCAAGAGACCCAGTACTTC	CATSDFGTGNQETQYF
TRBV6-2/TRBV6-3	.	TRBJ1-2	.	TGTGCCAGCAGTTTCGACAGTCGGGGCTATGGCTACACCTTC	CASSFDSRGYGYTF
TRBV6-5	TRBD2	TRBJ2-5	.	TGTGCCAGCAGCGACAGCGGGGGAGAGACCCAGTACTTC	CASSDSGGETQYF
TRBV14	.	TRBJ1-4	.	TGTGCCAGCAGCCAACGAAGAGCAACTAATGAAAAACTGTTTTTT	CASSQRRATNEKLFF
TRBV11-3	TRBD1	TRBJ2-3	.	TGTGCCAGCAGCCGTGGACAGGGGGCTAGAGATACGCAGTATTTT	CASSRGQGARDTQYF
TRBV4-1	.	TRBJ1-1	.	TGCGCCAGCAGCCAATTTCCGGGACAACCAAACACTGAAGCTTTCTTT	CASSQFPGQPNTEAFF
TRBV7-8	TRBD1	TRBJ1-4	.	TGTGCCAGCAGCCCCGGGACAGGGAATAATGAAAAACTGTTTTTT	CASSPGTGNNEKLFF
TRBV4-2	TRBD2	TRBJ2-1	.	TGTGCCAGCAGCGGGGGGGGGAATAACGATGAGCAGTTCTTC	CASSGGGNNDEQFF
TRBV3-1/TRBV3-2	.	TRBJ2-1	.	TGTGCCAGCAGCCAAGCTCCTGCTACAGGGTTTGAGCAGTTCTTC	CASSQAPATGFEQFF